The clone carrying this T cell receptor (beta chain) was picked up a small number of times. The Seattle patients, enrolled during active infection, were followed longitudinally. V was clipped by 4 bases and J by 1 base; unmatched bases: 15. The germline gives CDR1 SGHRS, CDR2 YFSETQ. This CDR3 is built from 18 residues. The sample originates from a study of blood T cell repertoires in COVID-19. Turning to the study itself: Italy, Spain and the United States were the sources of the convalescent and acute COVID-19 samples. T cells, B-cell-depleted T cells, or PBMCs supplied cDNA or gDNA.

Authors' processing steps: Researchers report that nucleated cell counts were estimated from reference gene primer amplification. TCRdb's copy holds only in-frame clones and misses some; the assay was immunoSEQ multiplex PCR. The V and J calls and the clone size are those of that table, but D and trimming were determined from the DNA. Counted here are some 220,000 clones, approximately 85% occurring once; the ten biggest clones make up about 5.6%. This TCR was recovered from a woman aged 70-85 years with COVID-19, enrolled during active disease. The gene calls are TRBV5-1 and TRBJ2-5, with 8 bases aligning to TRBD2. The sequenced sample was peripheral blood. The chain's CDR3 is CASSGSPPSAGAQETQYF. CDR3 bases: TGCGCCAGCAGCGGTAGTCCCCCTTCAGCGGGAGCCCAAGAGACCCAGTACTTC.